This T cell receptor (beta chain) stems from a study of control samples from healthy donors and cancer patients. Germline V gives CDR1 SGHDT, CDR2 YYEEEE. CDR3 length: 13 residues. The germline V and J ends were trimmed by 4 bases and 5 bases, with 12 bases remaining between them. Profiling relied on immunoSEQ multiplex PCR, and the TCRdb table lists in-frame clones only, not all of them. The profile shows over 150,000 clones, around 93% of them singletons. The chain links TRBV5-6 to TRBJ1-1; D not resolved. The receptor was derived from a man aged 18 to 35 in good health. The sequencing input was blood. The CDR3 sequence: CASSTLPTTEAFF. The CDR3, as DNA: TGTGCCAGCAGCACCCTCCCCACGACTGAAGCTTTCTTT.